One and the same sample provided the 28 T cell receptor beta chains below, sequenced in a study of blood T cell repertoires in COVID-19. Profiled with immunoSEQ multiplex PCR; TCRdb holds only in-frame clones, not every one. The sample lists 150,000 to 200,000 clones, roughly 83% occurring once. The specimen was peripheral blood. Every receptor here comes from a woman in her sixties or seventies with acute or convalescent COVID-19.

This chain joins TRBV10-2 and TRBJ1-1; 12 positions agree with TRBD1. V lost 3 bases, J lost 10 bases, and 3 bases stayed unmatched. The germline CDR1 and CDR2 sequences are WSHSY and SAAADI. This CDR3 spans 13 amino acids. CDR3 residues: CASSDGTGGVAFF. Written as DNA, the CDR3 is TGCGCCAGCAGTGACGGGACAGGGGGCGTAGCTTTCTTT.

Ten or more counts support this clone. An end of the junction differs from the germline gene, which may be a read error. The chain uses TRBV5-6 and TRBJ1-6, with 7 nucleotides matching TRBD1. The CDR3 loop spans 15 amino acids. The germline gives CDR1 SGHDT, CDR2 YYEEEE. In DNA, the CDR3 is TGTGCCAGCACCTTGGGGGCACAGGGGAATTCACCCCTCCACTTT. This translates into CASTLGAQGNSPLHF.

CDR3: CASSFFAWGPSEGEQFF. CDR3 in DNA: TGTGCCAGCAGTTTCTTCGCGTGGGGCCCGTCGGAGGGTGAGCAGTTCTTC. The chain has TRBV6-2 or TRBV6-3 and TRBJ2-1, with TRBD2 as a possible D gene (6 bases). V lost 4 bases and J 9 bases, leaving 25 bases between the germline ends. Germline assignment: CDR1 MNHEY and CDR2 SVGEGT. The CDR3 is 17 residues long.

The V and J genes are TRBV6-2 or TRBV6-3 and TRBJ1-4; TRBD1 might be the D (6 bases). Germline CDR1 reads MNHEY; CDR2 reads SVGEGT. This CDR3 has 12 amino acids. V was pared by 0 bases and J by 10 bases, with 6 bases between. CDR3 amino acids: CASSYSTGKLFF. In nucleotides, the CDR3 is TGTGCCAGCAGTTACTCGACAGGAAAACTGTTTTTT.

The genes are TRBV12-5 and TRBJ1-5; D possibly corresponds to TRBD1 (5 bases). The CDR3 spans 13 residues. V was trimmed by 2 bases and J by 9 bases, leaving 11 bases between them. The V gene's germline CDR1 is LGHNT and CDR2 FRNRAP. This CDR3 reads CASGLSGSGPQHF. The CDR3 region has the DNA TGTGCTAGTGGTTTGTCAGGGTCGGGGCCCCAGCATTTT.

V usage is TRBV20-1 and J usage is TRBJ2-5; D gene ambiguous. V was clipped by 6 bases and J by 7 bases, with 12 bases between them. The CDR3 is made up of 11 amino acids. From germline, CDR1 is DFQATT and CDR2 SNEGSKA (reference sequence). CDR3 amino acids: CSAHQEVTQYF. Here the CDR3 DNA reads TGCAGTGCCCACCAAGAGGTGACCCAGTACTTC.

The V call is TRBV4-3, the J call TRBJ2-4, with 10 positions matching TRBD1. From germline, CDR1 is LGHNA and CDR2 YSLEER. The CDR3 spans 18 residues. With V trimmed by 4 bases and J by 1 base, 10 bases remained unmatched. CDR3 sequence reads: CASSPDSAGQGAKNIQYF. The CDR3 DNA reads as TGCGCCAGCAGCCCTGACAGCGCGGGACAGGGGGCCAAAAACATTCAGTACTTC.

The chain employs TRBV6-5 and TRBJ1-1, with D maybe TRBD1 (6 bases). This CDR3 has 15 residues. Per the germline V gene, CDR1 is MNHEY and CDR2 is SVGAGI. Trimming left V 1 base short and J 4 bases short, with 13 bases between. CDR3 sequence (DNA): TGTGCCAGCAGTTACTTCCCAGGGGCAGGCACTGAAGCTTTCTTT. Its translation is CASSYFPGAGTEAFF.

The V gene is TRBV6-5, the J gene TRBJ1-2, with D perhaps TRBD1 (6 bases). CDR3 length equals 13 residues. Between the trimmed V and J ends, which lost 6 bases and 8 bases, there was a span of 16 bases. Germline assignment: CDR1 MNHEY and CDR2 SVGAGI. The DNA of the CDR3 is TGTGCCAGCAGAGAGGGGGTTGGGTGGGGCTACACCTTC. Amino acids: CASREGVGWGYTF.

The CDR3 spells CASSQDANSHYGYTF. CDR3 nucleotide sequence: TGCGCCAGCAGCCAAGATGCGAACAGCCACTATGGCTACACCTTC. This chain joins TRBV4-3 and TRBJ1-2; D gene uncertain. The CDR3 spans 15 residues. Germline V CDR1 and CDR2: LGHNA, YSLEER. Trimming took off 0 bases at V and 3 bases at J, with 11 bases between the two ends.

This rearrangement joins TRBV5-6 to TRBJ2-7, with D perhaps matching TRBD1 (5 bases). Trimming shortened V by 3 bases and J by 3 bases, and 13 bases separated the two germline ends. Germline V gene lookup returns CDR1 SGHDT and CDR2 YYEEEE. The CDR3 runs to 14 residues. CDR3: CASSSTGHDYEQYF. CDR3 sequence (DNA): TGTGCCAGCAGCTCGACCGGACACGACTACGAGCAGTACTTC.

The V gene is TRBV5-4, the J gene TRBJ1-2; 11 bases are a match to TRBD1. This CDR3 is built from 15 residues. J was trimmed by 8 bases and V by 4 bases; bases with no gene match: 10. Germline-derived CDR1 and CDR2 are SGHNT and YYREEE (reference sequence). CDR3: CASSTGGQGARGYTF. The CDR3 DNA reads TGTGCCAGCAGCACCGGTGGACAGGGGGCGCGGGGCTACACCTTC. The variable domain in full, completed from reference TRBV5-4 and TRBJ1-2, reads ETGVTQSPTHLIKTRGQQVTLRCSSQSGHNTVSWYQQALGQGPQFIFQYYREEENGRGNFPPRFSGLQFPNYSSELNVNALELDDSALYLCASSTGGQGARGYTFGSGTRLTVV.

This clone was observed a single time. The chain links TRBV7-2 to TRBJ1-5; 11 bases are shared with TRBD1. Trimming took 5 bases from V and 5 from J; bases not matched to a gene: 8. Germline CDR1 is SGHTA and CDR2 is FQGNSA. The CDR3 is 16 amino acids. The DNA of the CDR3 is TGTGCCAGCAGCCTACGGACAGGGGGCCTGTATCAGCCCCAGCATTTT. Translated: CASSLRTGGLYQPQHF.

V and J are TRBV29-1 and TRBJ2-2; tentatively, D is TRBD2 (6 bases). The CDR3 has 14 amino acids. Between the trimmed V and J ends, which lost 4 bases and 7 bases, there was a span of 16 bases. Germline lookup yields CDR1 SQVTM and CDR2 ANQGSEA. CDR3 protein: CSVASWGDGGELFF. CDR3 nucleotides: TGCAGCGTTGCTAGTTGGGGGGATGGCGGGGAGCTGTTTTTT.

The J gene is TRBJ2-3, the V gene TRBV4-3; TRBD2 matches 9 bases. From germline, CDR1 is LGHNA and CDR2 YSLEER. The V and J ends lost 4 bases and 4 bases, in that order; junction bases with no gene match: 3. The CDR3 length is 14 residues. CDR3: CASSRRLAADTQYF. The CDR3 nucleotides are TGCGCCAGCAGCCGAAGACTAGCGGCAGATACGCAGTATTTT.

V and J are TRBV5-1 and TRBJ2-5; TRBD1 is a possible D gene (6 bases). V was trimmed by 4 bases and J by 5 bases, leaving 15 bases between them. The CDR3 sequence is 14 residues long. Germline assignment: CDR1 SGHRS and CDR2 YFSETQ. The CDR3 nucleotides read TGCGCCAGCAGCCCATATACAGGGTCGGAGACCCAGTACTTC. Protein sequence: CASSPYTGSETQYF.

A note on this clone: The sample contains more than one DNA sequence encoding this CDR3. The chain combines TRBV9 with TRBJ2-3; TRBD1 agrees at 7 bases. The CDR3 length is 15 residues. Germline lookup yields CDR1 SGDLS and CDR2 YYNGEE. Losses at the gene ends were 0 bases for V and 6 bases for J; bases not matched to a gene: 7. The CDR3 spells CASSVEGARRDTQYF. In DNA form, the CDR3 reads TGTGCCAGCAGCGTAGAGGGGGCGCGACGCGATACGCAGTATTTT.

This chain connects TRBV6-2 or TRBV6-3 to TRBJ2-7; possibly TRBD2 for D (5 bases). Germline CDR1 is MNHEY and CDR2 is SVGEGT. V was clipped by 0 bases and J by 2 bases, with 11 bases between them. The CDR3 is 15 residues long. The DNA for the CDR3 is TGTGCCAGCAGTTACTCGATACCGGGGACCTACGAGCAGTACTTC. Encoded protein: CASSYSIPGTYEQYF.

This rearrangement joins TRBV5-5 to TRBJ1-2; unclear D gene. This CDR3 contains 15 residues. V lost 0 bases and J 1 base, leaving 10 bases between the germline ends. The V gene's germline CDR1 is SGHKS and CDR2 YYEKEE (reference sequence). DNA of the CDR3: TGTGCCAGCAGCTTGGGTGTCAGTTATAACTATGGCTACACCTTC. As protein: CASSLGVSYNYGYTF.

This chain connects TRBV15 to TRBJ1-4; weak D call: TRBD1 (6 bases). The ends were cut back, 1 base at V and 5 bases at J, with 14 bases in the middle. Germline-derived CDR1 and CDR2 are LNHNV and YYDKDF (reference sequence). The CDR3 totals 16 residues. The CDR3 bases are TGTGCCACCAGCAGAGCCCAGGGAGGGGGAAATGAAAAACTGTTTTTT. It specifies CATSRAQGGGNEKLFF. Combining the CDR3 with reference TRBV15 and TRBJ1-4 gives the whole variable domain DAMVIQNPRYQVTQFGKPVTLSCSQTLNHNVMYWYQQKSSQAPKLLFHYYDKDFNNEADTPDNFQSRRPNTSFCFLDIRSPGLGDTAMYLCATSRAQGGGNEKLFFGSGTQLSVL.

The chain recombines TRBV11-1 with TRBJ2-5, with TRBD1 matching 8 bases. CDR3 length: 14 amino acids. With V trimmed by 5 bases and J by 4 bases, 6 bases remained unmatched. Germline V gene data show CDR1 as SGHAT and CDR2 as FQDESV (reference sequence). The CDR3 DNA is TGTGCCAGCAGCGTCGGACAGGGTAGAGAGACCCAGTACTTC. This sequence encodes CASSVGQGRETQYF.

The J gene is TRBJ1-2, the V gene TRBV5-1; weak D call: TRBD1 (5 bases). The germline V and J ends were trimmed by 2 bases and 8 bases, with 16 bases remaining between them. Germline assignment: CDR1 SGHRS and CDR2 YFSETQ. The CDR3 sequence is 14 residues long. The CDR3 reads CASSLPGAEGGYTF. CDR3 in DNA: TGCGCCAGCAGCTTACCTGGGGCGGAAGGAGGCTACACCTTC.

The chain couples TRBV5-1 to TRBJ2-5; 9 bases are shared with TRBD2. CDR3 length: 16 amino acids. V lost 4 bases and J lost 1; bases outside the gene matches: 8. Germline CDR1 is SGHRS and CDR2 is YFSETQ. CDR3 sequence reads: CASSGPGTSPQETQYF. The DNA of the CDR3 is TGCGCCAGCAGCGGCCCCGGGACTAGCCCCCAAGAGACCCAGTACTTC.

This clone has a handful of counts. The V gene is TRBV28, the J gene TRBJ1-2; D perhaps matches TRBD1 (5 bases). V lost 5 bases and J 5 bases, leaving 12 bases between the germline ends. This CDR3 is 13 amino acids long. From germline, CDR1 is MDHEN and CDR2 SYDVKM. The CDR3 protein is CASSGGTRYGYTF. DNA of the CDR3: TGTGCCAGCAGTGGGGGGACTCGATATGGCTACACCTTC.

CDR3 coding DNA: TGTGCCCAGGGGGAAGTCAGCTATGGCTACACCTTC. Translating it yields CAQGEVSYGYTF. The J gene is TRBJ1-2, the V gene TRBV12-3 or TRBV12-4, with TRBD1 matching 7 bases. CDR3 length: 12 residues. The J segment lost 4 bases and the V segment lost 11 bases, leaving 7 bases of the junction unmatched.

The chain couples TRBV18 to TRBJ1-1; no definite D call. CDR1 is KGHSH, CDR2 LQKENI, per germline. This CDR3 is 16 amino acids long. Trimming cost V 1 base and J 1 base, with 13 bases left between them. The CDR3 loop is CASSPQMREGNTEAFF. The CDR3, as DNA: TGTGCCAGCTCACCACAAATGAGAGAGGGGAACACTGAAGCTTTCTTT.

In nucleotides, the CDR3 is TGTGCCAGCAGTGATAGCGGGGGCGCCGGGACGCAGTATTTT. Encoded protein: CASSDSGGAGTQYF. The rearrangement joins TRBV25-1 to TRBJ2-3, with 9 bases that match TRBD2. V was pared by 3 bases and J by 9 bases, with 7 bases of the junction left unmatched. The CDR3 has 14 amino acids. In germline, CDR1 is MGHDK, CDR2 SYGVNS.

The V gene is TRBV7-2, the J gene TRBJ1-3, with D tentatively TRBD1 (5 bases). The V gene lost 4 bases and the J gene lost 2 bases, with 12 bases spanning the gap. This CDR3 comprises 15 residues. Germline V gene lookup returns CDR1 SGHTA and CDR2 FQGNSA. In DNA, the CDR3 is TGTGCCAGCAGCTCGACGGGACTGCCTGGAAACACCATATATTTT. Translation gives CASSSTGLPGNTIYF.